These 15 T cell receptor beta chains came from one sample sequenced in a study of blood T cell repertoires in COVID-19. The data were produced by immunoSEQ multiplex PCR, yet TCRdb's version contains in-frame clones alone and is incomplete. The table includes around 250,000 clones, 80% to 90% detected once. What was sequenced was peripheral blood. The source of these receptors is a woman in her seventies with COVID-19, enrolled during active disease.

The count of this clone is one. The V and J genes are TRBV6-6 and TRBJ2-7; no firm D call. Germline CDR1 and CDR2: MNHNY and SVGAGI (reference sequence). The CDR3 is 12 amino acids. Trimming stripped 3 bases from V and 3 bases from J, with 6 bases between. CDR3 sequence (DNA): TGTGCCAGCAGTTATCGAGACTACGAGCAGTACTTC. This gives the protein CASSYRDYEQYF.

V gene TRBV11-3 combines with J gene TRBJ2-5, with D possibly being TRBD1 (5 bases). Germline V CDR1 and CDR2: SGHNT, YENEEA. Trimming left V 1 base short and J 2 bases short, with 14 bases between. The CDR3 spans 16 residues. The chain's CDR3 is CASSLGLVGAQETQYF. CDR3 DNA: TGTGCCAGCAGCTTAGGTCTAGTAGGGGCACAAGAGACCCAGTACTTC.

The rearrangement links TRBV5-1 to TRBJ2-7, with 8 positions matching TRBD2. Germline V gene sequence: CDR1 SGHRS, CDR2 YFSETQ. This CDR3 comprises 15 residues. J gave up 3 bases and V 3 bases, and 8 bases lay outside the gene matches. CDR3 bases: TGCGCCAGCAGCTCAAGGACTAGCTTGATCTACGAGCAGTACTTC. The encoded protein is CASSSRTSLIYEQYF.

The chain joins TRBV4-2 to TRBJ2-1; 7 bases are shared with TRBD2. Germline lookup yields CDR1 LGHNA and CDR2 YNFKEQ. V gave up 7 bases and J gave up 0 bases; unmatched junction bases: 9. This CDR3 comprises 16 residues. As DNA, the CDR3 is TGTGCCAGCACCCGAGGAGGACTAGACTCCTACAATGAGCAGTTCTTC. It translates to CASTRGGLDSYNEQFF.

This clone appeared a single time. This chain links TRBV28 with TRBJ1-2, with D perhaps TRBD1 (6 bases). V was clipped by 6 bases and J by 1 base, with 15 bases between them. This CDR3 spans 15 amino acids. Germline assignment: CDR1 MDHEN and CDR2 SYDVKM. CDR3 loop: CASRAQGPRNYGYTF. The CDR3 DNA follows: TGTGCCAGCAGAGCCCAGGGGCCCCGTAACTATGGCTACACCTTC.

The chain couples TRBV7-9 to TRBJ2-3; D gene uncertain. The germline V gene encodes CDR1 SEHNR and CDR2 FQNEAQ (reference sequence). The V end lost 5 bases, the J end lost 1 base, and 10 bases lay between the germline ends. This CDR3 has 14 amino acids. The CDR3 sequence: CASSRIPGTDTQYF. For the CDR3, the DNA is TGTGCCAGCAGCCGAATCCCGGGCACAGATACGCAGTATTTT.

J is TRBJ2-7 and V is TRBV19; 10 nucleotides align to TRBD2. CDR1 is LNHDA and CDR2 is SQIVND in the germline V gene (reference sequence). After removal of 4 bases from V and 5 bases from J, the junction contained 11 bases not matched to a gene. CDR3 length: 16 residues. The CDR3 region is CASSSAGASGSNEQYF. The CDR3 nucleotides read TGTGCCAGTAGTAGTGCTGGGGCTAGCGGGAGTAACGAGCAGTACTTC.

The V call is TRBV6-5, the J call TRBJ1-5; weak D call: TRBD1 (6 bases). Germline V lookup: CDR1 MNHEY, CDR2 SVGAGI. Trimming shortened V by 6 bases and J by 0 bases, and 12 bases separated the two germline ends. This CDR3 has 15 amino acids. CDR3 in amino acids: CASRESGASNQPQHF. The CDR3 nucleotides read TGTGCCAGCAGGGAGTCAGGGGCTAGCAATCAGCCCCAGCATTTT.

The CDR3 reads CASSFLRGGNTEAFF. The CDR3 region has the DNA TGCGCCAGCAGCTTCTTGCGGGGCGGAAACACTGAAGCTTTCTTT. The chain carries TRBV5-1 and TRBJ1-1; tentative D call: TRBD1 (5 bases). Per germline, CDR1 SGHRS and CDR2 YFSETQ. The CDR3 is 15 residues long. V lost 2 bases to trimming and J lost 2 bases, with 13 bases between them.

This clone was picked up a small number of times. The chain carries TRBV5-6 and TRBJ2-7; D is uncertain. This CDR3 is 19 amino acids long. V gave up 4 bases and J gave up 5 bases, with 31 bases separating them. CDR1 is SGHDT, CDR2 YYEEEE, per germline. The CDR3 region is CASSPKHQTLLSRYDEQYF. The CDR3 DNA sequence: TGTGCCAGCAGCCCTAAACATCAGACGCTTCTCAGCAGGTACGACGAGCAGTACTTC. Complete variable domain (other parts from reference TRBV5-6 and TRBJ2-7): DAGVTQSPTHLIKTRGQQVTLRCSPKSGHDTVSWYQQALGQGPQFIFQYYEEEERQRGNFPDRFSGHQFPNYSSELNVNALLLGDSALYLCASSPKHQTLLSRYDEQYFGPGTRLTVT.

The genes are TRBV7-3 and TRBJ2-7, with a weak D call TRBD2 (5 bases). V lost 2 bases and J 3 bases, leaving 14 bases between the germline ends. The germline V gene has CDR1 SGHTA and CDR2 FQGTGA. CDR3 size: 15 residues. CDR3 residues: CASSLSEGPYYEQYF. Here the CDR3 DNA reads TGTGCCAGCAGCTTATCAGAGGGCCCGTACTACGAGCAGTACTTC.

The genes are TRBV5-4 and TRBJ2-7; D may be TRBD1 (6 bases). The CDR3 totals 14 residues. The V gene lost 0 bases and the J gene lost 5 bases, with 12 bases spanning the gap. The germline gives CDR1 SGHNT, CDR2 YYREEE (reference sequence). Written as DNA, the CDR3 is TGTGCCAGCAGCTTGGCTCAGGGGATAAACGAGCAGTACTTC. It yields the protein CASSLAQGINEQYF.

This clone was detected only once. The V and J genes are TRBV15 and TRBJ2-7, with 8 bases matching TRBD2. The CDR3 runs to 19 residues. Germline CDR1 and CDR2: LNHNV and YYDKDF (reference sequence). With 0 bases clipped from V and 3 bases from J, the junction kept 16 bases outside the gene matches. The CDR3, as DNA: TGTGCCACCAGCAGAGATCTAGTAGCGGGACCCAATACAATCTACGAGCAGTACTTC. It is translated as CATSRDLVAGPNTIYEQYF.

The CDR3 bases are TGTGCCAGCAGCCAAGAAAGTATGGCCATCCCGTTAGCTTTCTTT. Protein product: CASSQESMAIPLAFF. The chain has TRBV4-2 and TRBJ1-1; D uncertain. In germline, CDR1 is LGHNA, CDR2 YNFKEQ. V was cut by 0 bases and J by 10 bases, with 18 bases left in between. The CDR3 extends over 15 amino acids.

The chain couples TRBV6-5 to TRBJ1-3; a weak D match, TRBD1 (5 bases). CDR3 length equals 15 residues. V was shortened by 6 bases and J by 0 bases, with 12 bases between the two germline ends. Germline loops: CDR1 MNHEY, CDR2 SVGAGI. Written as DNA, the CDR3 is TGTGCCAGCAGCGTATCCGGGGGCTCTGGAAACACCATATATTTT. Translated: CASSVSGGSGNTIYF.